This T cell receptor beta chain was captured in a study of shared clonotypes between healthy human individuals. Study-wide results and caveats: Sequencing depth was expected to influence donor clonotype sharing.

This clone was seen many times. Its antigen is unknown. Donors, healthy HIV-negative adults, lacked recent acute infections or vaccinations. Nashville, Tennessee was home to all donors, each a Caucasian adult. Trimming took 6 bases from V and 4 from J, leaving 7 bases between them. Germline lookup yields CDR1 MDHEN and CDR2 SYDVKM. The CDR3 sequence is 12 residues long. It was roughly 0.3 ug DNA, approximately 30,000 T cell genomes, that went into each replicate PCR of unsorted PBMC. TCRdb's copy holds only in-frame clones and misses some; the assay was immunoSEQ multiplex PCR. The data contain over 400,000 clones, 60% to 80% of them singletons.

This rearrangement joins TRBV28 to TRBJ2-1; D call uncertain. Sequenced material: PBMCs. The sequence derives from a middle-aged woman in good health. Some clones in this sample may be carry-over from other donors' samples. CDR3 loop: CASSEQYNEQFF. The CDR3 DNA sequence: TGTGCCAGCAGCGAGCAGTACAATGAGCAGTTCTTC. Full variable domain (outside the CDR3, taken from reference TRBV28 and TRBJ2-1): DVKVTQSSRYLVKRTGEKVFLECVQDMDHENMFWYRQDPGLGLRLIYFSYDVKMKEKGDIPEGYSVSREKKERFSLILESASTNQTSMYLCASSEQYNEQFFGPGTRLTVL.